Shown below are 23 T cell receptor beta chains from a single sample sequenced in a study of cytomegalovirus exposure and HLA in healthy donors. Method: immunoSEQ multiplex PCR; TCRdb's copy keeps in-frame clones and lacks some. The sample carries roughly 140,000 clones, approximately 91% recorded once. The sequenced sample consisted of PBMCs. These TCRs come from a young man in good health and CMV-seronegative.

The rearrangement links TRBV27 to TRBJ1-5, with D unresolved. Trimming took off 2 bases at V and 0 bases at J, with 8 bases between the two ends. Looked up from germline, CDR1 is MNHEY and CDR2 is SMNVEV (reference sequence). CDR3 length: 15 residues. CDR3 region: CASSLDGVSNQPQHF. In nucleotides, the CDR3 is TGTGCCAGCAGTTTAGACGGGGTTAGCAATCAGCCCCAGCATTTT.

The V and J genes are TRBV2 and TRBJ2-7; the match to TRBD1 covers 7 bases. The germline V gene encodes CDR1 SNHLY and CDR2 FYNNEI. The CDR3 contains 14 residues. The V and J ends lost 3 bases and 2 bases, in that order; junction bases with no gene match: 4. CDR3 sequence (DNA): TGTGCCAGCAGTGATCGGACAGGACCCTACGAGCAGTACTTC. Translated: CASSDRTGPYEQYF.

The V and J genes are TRBV9 and TRBJ2-1; weak D call: TRBD2 (7 bases). Trimming took off 3 bases at V and 6 bases at J, with 22 bases between the two ends. Germline V gives CDR1 SGDLS, CDR2 YYNGEE. The CDR3 loop spans 17 amino acids. DNA of the CDR3: TGTGCCAGCAGCGCCCGTATGGGGGCGGGAGTTGGCAATGAGCAGTTCTTC. Protein: CASSARMGAGVGNEQFF.

The V and J genes are TRBV30 and TRBJ2-7; 8 bases map to TRBD2. Germline V CDR1 and CDR2: GTSNPN, SVGIG (reference sequence). The CDR3 totals 15 residues. J lost 4 bases, V lost 1 base, and 9 bases had no gene match. The CDR3 nucleotides are TGTGCCTGGAGTGCTGCGGGGGGCGGGTTATACGAGCAGTACTTC. Protein sequence: CAWSAAGGGLYEQYF. Using reference TRBV30 and TRBJ2-7 for the parts outside the CDR3, the full variable domain is SQTIHQWPATLVQPVGSPLSLECTVEGTSNPNLYWYRQAAGRGLQLLFYSVGIGQISSEVPQNLSASRPQDRQFILSSKKLLLSDSGFYLCAWSAAGGGLYEQYFGPGTRLTVT.

V is TRBV30 and J is TRBJ1-1; 7 nucleotides align to TRBD1. The CDR3 extends over 14 amino acids. CDR1 is GTSNPN and CDR2 is SVGIG in the germline V gene (reference sequence). V gave up 1 base and J gave up 5 bases; unmatched junction bases: 7. The CDR3 loop is CAWSEQGVGTEAFF. The CDR3 DNA reads TGTGCCTGGAGTGAGCAGGGGGTTGGGACTGAAGCTTTCTTT.

This chain joins TRBV20-1 and TRBJ2-3, with D possibly being TRBD2 (7 bases). Germline loops: CDR1 DFQATT, CDR2 SNEGSKA (reference sequence). The germline V and J ends were trimmed by 4 bases and 6 bases, with 8 bases remaining between them. This CDR3 contains 11 residues. The CDR3 loop reads CSAKGGDTQYF. CDR3 nucleotides: TGCAGTGCTAAGGGGGGGGATACGCAGTATTTT.

This chain links TRBV5-5 with TRBJ1-5; D is unresolved. This CDR3 has 13 residues. Germline V lookup: CDR1 SGHKS, CDR2 YYEKEE (reference sequence). Trimming took off 1 base at V and 4 bases at J, with 6 bases between the two ends. DNA of the CDR3: TGTGCCAGCAGCTTGCTACAGAATCAGCCCCAGCATTTT. Encoded protein: CASSLLQNQPQHF.

The rearrangement links TRBV13 to TRBJ2-3, with D unresolved. This CDR3 region has 14 residues. The germline V and J ends were trimmed by 8 bases and 4 bases, with 16 bases remaining between them. Germline V gives CDR1 PRHDT, CDR2 FYEKMQ (reference sequence). The CDR3 here is CASLPPDEADTQYF. The DNA of the CDR3 is TGTGCCAGCCTTCCCCCAGATGAGGCAGATACGCAGTATTTT.

This clone came up once. The chain uses TRBV2 and TRBJ1-4; 9 bases match TRBD1. Per germline, CDR1 SNHLY and CDR2 FYNNEI. CDR3 size: 18 residues. J lost 7 bases, V lost 6 bases, and 18 bases had no gene match. Here the CDR3 reads CASSQLRRDRVVGEKLFF. The CDR3 DNA is TGTGCCAGCAGCCAACTCCGCCGGGACAGGGTTGTCGGTGAAAAACTGTTTTTT. The full variable domain, with the rest looked up from reference TRBV2 and TRBJ1-4, is EPEVTQTPSHQVTQMGQEVILRCVPISNHLYFYWYRQILGQKVEFLVSFYNNEISEKSEIFDDQFSVERPDGSNFTLKIRSTKLEDSAMYFCASSQLRRDRVVGEKLFFGSGTQLSVL.

CDR3 sequence: CSTLTPTETQYF. CDR3 nucleotide sequence: TGCAGCACCCTTACACCAACGGAGACCCAGTACTTC. The chain carries TRBV29-1 and TRBJ2-5; D call uncertain. Germline values: CDR1 SQVTM, CDR2 ANQGSEA. The CDR3 sequence is 12 residues long. With 8 bases removed from V and 5 bases from J, the gap between germline ends came to 15 bases.

V is TRBV6-5 and J is TRBJ1-1, with D possibly matching TRBD1 (6 bases). CDR1 is MNHEY and CDR2 is SVGAGI in the germline V gene. With 2 bases removed from V and 3 bases from J, the gap between germline ends came to 10 bases. The CDR3 spans 14 residues. The CDR3 here is CASSYGHRDTEAFF. As DNA, the CDR3 is TGTGCCAGCAGTTACGGGCACAGGGACACTGAAGCTTTCTTT.

This clone was seen a few times. The CDR3 protein is CASSLAGEGIGYGYTF. Written as DNA, the CDR3 is TGTGCCAGCAGCTTGGCCGGGGAGGGAATAGGGTATGGCTACACCTTC. The rearrangement uses TRBV5-4 and TRBJ1-2, with D hard to call. The length of the CDR3 is 16 residues. Germline CDR1 reads SGHNT; CDR2 reads YYREEE (reference sequence). V lost 0 bases to trimming and J lost 5 bases, with 17 bases between them.

This chain's CDR3 is CASSRGWQPQHF. As DNA, the CDR3 is TGTGCCAGCAGCCGCGGGTGGCAGCCCCAGCATTTT. The chain combines TRBV5-6 with TRBJ1-5; D is ambiguous. The CDR3 has 12 residues. Trimming cost V 4 bases and J 7 bases, with 9 bases left between them. Germline values: CDR1 SGHDT, CDR2 YYEEEE.

The chain links TRBV27 to TRBJ2-1; TRBD2 matches 7 bases. Trimming cost V 2 bases and J 0 bases; bases outside gene matches: 4. The CDR3 consists of 16 residues. Germline V CDR1 and CDR2: MNHEY, SMNVEV (reference sequence). The CDR3: CASSLVAGPSYNEQFF. In DNA form, the CDR3 reads TGTGCCAGCAGTTTAGTAGCGGGCCCCTCCTACAATGAGCAGTTCTTC.

The CDR3 spells CASSAHGLAGDRYEQYF. The CDR3 bases are TGTGCCAGCAGCGCACATGGGCTAGCGGGGGATCGGTACGAGCAGTACTTC. The chain joins TRBV7-9 to TRBJ2-7; 10 nucleotides align to TRBD2. CDR1 is SEHNR, CDR2 FQNEAQ, per germline (reference sequence). J was trimmed by 4 bases and V by 5 bases; bases with no gene match: 14. This CDR3 has 17 residues.

V and J are TRBV5-1 and TRBJ1-6; D remains ambiguous. Germline V gene lookup returns CDR1 SGHRS and CDR2 YFSETQ. This CDR3 has 17 residues. V lost 0 bases, J lost 0 bases, and 10 bases lay in between. In DNA, the CDR3 is TGCGCCAGCAGCTTGGAAGACATCTACTCCTATAATTCACCCCTCCACTTT. Its translation: CASSLEDIYSYNSPLHF. The variable domain in full, completed from reference TRBV5-1 and TRBJ1-6, reads KAGVTQTPRYLIKTRGQQVTLSCSPISGHRSVSWYQQTPGQGLQFLFEYFSETQRNKGNFPGRFSGRQFSNSRSEMNVSTLELGDSALYLCASSLEDIYSYNSPLHFGNGTRLTVT.

The chain carries TRBV5-6 and TRBJ1-2, with TRBD1 matching 8 bases. The V and J ends lost 2 bases and 4 bases, in that order; junction bases with no gene match: 1. Per the germline V gene, CDR1 is SGHDT and CDR2 is YYEEEE. The CDR3 runs to 13 residues. In DNA, the CDR3 is TGTGCCAGCAGCTTTCAGGGGGCCTATGGCTACACCTTC. Encoded protein: CASSFQGAYGYTF.

The rearrangement uses TRBV9 and TRBJ1-1; D perhaps matches TRBD1 (6 bases). With 4 bases removed from V and 5 bases from J, the gap between germline ends came to 15 bases. CDR3 size: 14 residues. Germline-derived CDR1 and CDR2 are SGDLS and YYNGEE. The CDR3 region has the DNA TGTGCCAGCAGCTTCGGACAGTCGGGAACTGAAGCTTTCTTT. The encoded protein is CASSFGQSGTEAFF.

This chain connects TRBV7-9 to TRBJ2-3; TRBD2 aligns across 7 bases. Trimming at V came to 3 bases and at J to 2 bases, leaving 5 bases not matched to a gene. CDR3 size: 15 residues. Germline CDR1 SEHNR, CDR2 FQNEAQ (reference sequence). The CDR3: CASSFLAESTDTQYF. The CDR3 DNA reads as TGTGCCAGCAGCTTCCTAGCGGAGTCCACAGATACGCAGTATTTT.

The V and J genes are TRBV11-3 and TRBJ2-5; D call uncertain. Germline CDR1 SGHNT, CDR2 YENEEA. Trimming cost V 3 bases and J 2 bases, with 4 bases left between them. The CDR3 is made up of 12 amino acids. The CDR3 region has the DNA TGTGCCAGCAGCTTTCGGCAAGAGACCCAGTACTTC. This sequence encodes CASSFRQETQYF.

The rearrangement uses TRBV6-1 and TRBJ2-1, with 14 positions matching TRBD2. The J segment lost 8 bases and the V segment lost 10 bases, leaving 10 bases of the junction unmatched. Germline CDR1 is MNHNS and CDR2 is SASEGT. The CDR3 length is 15 residues. CDR3 in amino acids: CATVRLAGGPYEQFF. The CDR3 bases are TGTGCCACTGTGAGACTAGCGGGGGGGCCCTATGAGCAGTTCTTC.

The CDR3 sequence is CASSQRIGGEGNDEQFF. The CDR3, as DNA: TGTGCCAGCAGCCAACGGATAGGGGGCGAAGGTAATGATGAGCAGTTCTTC. This chain links TRBV7-7 with TRBJ2-1; 7 positions match TRBD1. V was pared by 5 bases and J by 8 bases, with 18 bases of the junction left unmatched. Germline values: CDR1 SSHAT, CDR2 FNYEAQ (reference sequence). The CDR3 has 17 amino acids.

This sequence joins TRBV7-2 and TRBJ1-2; D is unclear. The germline V gene encodes CDR1 SGHTA and CDR2 FQGNSA. This CDR3 is built from 15 residues. Trimming removed 4 bases at V and 5 bases at J, with 17 bases between. The CDR3: CASSSISATGYGYTF. In DNA, the CDR3 is TGTGCCAGCAGCTCCATATCTGCGACGGGTTATGGCTACACCTTC.